These 8 T cell receptor beta chains were sequenced from one sample in a study of neurological immune-mediated disorders. TCRdb passed the 5' RACE reads through MiXCR, listing each CDR3 protein once. The table shows fewer than 85,000 distinct CDR3 sequences, with about 5.2% occurring only once. Sequences were obtained from PBMCs. The source of these receptors is a woman aged 25 to 39 with multiple sclerosis.

This clonotype was counted many times. This rearrangement joins TRBV5-5 to TRBJ2-3; D might be TRBD2 (5 bases). Looked up from germline, CDR1 is SGHKS and CDR2 is YYEKEE (reference sequence). Deletions cut 3 bases from V and 7 bases from J, with 12 bases between. There are 13 residues in the CDR3. CDR3 protein: CASSSGGQNTQYF. In DNA form, the CDR3 reads TGTGCCAGCAGCTCCGGAGGTCAGAATACGCAGTATTTT.

This clonotype was recorded at least ten times. This sequence joins TRBV20-1 and TRBJ2-1; 12 bases are a match to TRBD2. In germline, CDR1 is DFQATT, CDR2 SNEGSKA (reference sequence). The CDR3 is 15 residues long. V shed 7 bases, J shed 5 bases, and the junction held 9 bases outside the gene matches. CDR3 nucleotide sequence: TGCAGTGTCCCGACTAGCGGGAGTATCAACAATGAGCAGTTCTTC. Translated, it gives CSVPTSGSINNEQFF.

Notes on this clonotype: This clone may be a read error of a much larger clone one base away. This chain connects TRBV10-2 to TRBJ2-1, with D unresolved. The CDR3 consists of 13 residues. CDR1 and CDR2 (germline): WSHSY, SAAADI. Deletions cut 5 bases from V and 10 bases from J, with 15 bases between. The CDR3 protein is CASSIKGGGEQFF. CDR3 nucleotides: TGCGCCAGCAGTATAAAGGGTGGCGGCGAGCAGTTCTTC.

As for this clonotype: At one end, the junction sequence differs from germline, possibly due to a read error. This chain connects TRBV5-1 to TRBJ1-6; D is perhaps TRBD1 (5 bases). The germline CDR1 and CDR2 sequences are SGHRS and YFSETQ. This CDR3 contains 13 residues. Here the CDR3 DNA reads TGCGCCAGCAGCGGAACAGGAGGGTCAACCCTCAACTTT. This sequence encodes CASSGTGGSTLNF. The full variable domain, completed using reference TRBV5-1 and TRBJ1-6, is KAGVTQTPRYLIKTRGQQVTLSCSPISGHRSVSWYQQTPGQGLQFLFEYFSETQRNKGNFPGRFSGRQFSNSRSEMNVSTLELGDSALYLCASSGTGGSTLNFGNGTRLTVT.

The table lists this clonotype with many counts. CDR3 in amino acids: CASRSSGGSSNQPQHF. The CDR3 nucleotides read TGTGCCAGCAGATCTTCCGGGGGCTCTAGCAATCAGCCCCAGCATTTT. The V and J genes are TRBV2 and TRBJ1-5; possibly TRBD1 for D (6 bases). CDR1 and CDR2 from the germline V gene are SNHLY and FYNNEI. The CDR3 is made up of 16 amino acids. The ends were cut back, 6 bases at V and 0 bases at J, with 15 bases in the middle.

This clonotype was detected ten times or more. V gene TRBV5-1 combines with J gene TRBJ2-3; 11 bases are shared with TRBD2. Germline values: CDR1 SGHRS, CDR2 YFSETQ. The junction had 3 bases not matched to a gene; V was cut back by 4 bases and J by 2 bases. The CDR3 is 15 amino acids. The CDR3 loop reads CASSQTSGNTDTQYF. CDR3 nucleotides: TGCGCCAGCAGCCAGACTAGCGGGAACACAGATACGCAGTATTTT.

In its sample, this clonotype was seen many times. The V and J genes are TRBV12-3 or TRBV12-4 and TRBJ1-6; tentatively, D is TRBD1 (5 bases). The V gene lost 6 bases and the J gene lost 10 bases, with 13 bases spanning the gap. The CDR3 consists of 13 residues. The CDR3 sequence: CASRVTDYSPLHF. DNA for the CDR3: TGTGCCAGCAGGGTGACAGATTACTCACCCCTCCACTTT.

This clonotype was observed many times. This chain joins TRBV6-1 and TRBJ2-7; tentative D call: TRBD1 (6 bases). The CDR3 runs to 17 residues. Trimming removed 3 bases from V and 2 bases from J, with 20 bases in between. From germline, CDR1 is MNHNS and CDR2 SASEGT. CDR3: CASSENQGHARPYEQYF. The DNA for the CDR3 is TGTGCCAGCAGTGAGAACCAGGGACATGCACGTCCCTACGAGCAGTACTTC.